The count of the clone carrying this T cell receptor beta chain is one. The antigen is not known. The sample belongs to a study of Ad26.COV2.S vaccination and SARS-CoV-2 variants. About the research overall: Intramuscular Ad26.COV2.S at 5x10^10 or 1x10^11 viral particles.

Treatment: some 20 received Ad26.COV2.S at low or high dose, single or two shots; 5 received placebo; per-sample allocation not given. Specimen acquisition occurred on day 63 following the initial vaccine or placebo injection. Study-wide points: The TCR breadth and depth analyses may have produced an underestimate of total T cell responses. The authors reported substantial breadth in spike-specific CD8+ and CD4+ T cell responses after vaccination. Those who received the vaccine showed greater spike-specific TCR breadth than those given placebo.

TCRdb's table, derived via immunoSEQ multiplex PCR, lists solely in-frame clones and lacks some. The sample contains roughly 320,000 clones, more than 75% of which appear only once. The V and J ends lost 2 bases and 4 bases, in that order; junction bases with no gene match: 4. The CDR3 has 14 residues. From germline, CDR1 is SGHRS and CDR2 YFSETQ. The chain uses TRBV5-1 and TRBJ1-2, with 8 nucleotides matching TRBD1. The clonotype comes from a person between 18 and 65 years old who received the Ad26.COV2.S COVID-19 vaccine or a placebo. The source material was peripheral blood, sampled in a trial of Ad26.COV2.S vaccine versus placebo. In DNA, the CDR3 is TGCGCCAGCAGCTTTGAGGGACAGGTCTATGGCTACACCTTC. Translating it yields CASSFEGQVYGYTF.